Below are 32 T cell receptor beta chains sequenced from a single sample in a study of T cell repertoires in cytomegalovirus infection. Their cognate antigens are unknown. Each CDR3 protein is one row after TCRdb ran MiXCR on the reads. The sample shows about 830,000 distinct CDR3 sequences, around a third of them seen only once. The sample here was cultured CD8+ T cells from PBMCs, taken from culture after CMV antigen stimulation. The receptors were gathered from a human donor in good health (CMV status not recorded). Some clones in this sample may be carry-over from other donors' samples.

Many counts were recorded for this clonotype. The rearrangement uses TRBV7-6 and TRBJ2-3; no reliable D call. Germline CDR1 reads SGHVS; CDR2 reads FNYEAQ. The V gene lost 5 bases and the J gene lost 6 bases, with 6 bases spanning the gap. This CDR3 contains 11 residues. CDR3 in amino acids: CASSESDTQYF. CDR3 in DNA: TGTGCCAGCAGCGAATCGGATACGCAGTATTTT.

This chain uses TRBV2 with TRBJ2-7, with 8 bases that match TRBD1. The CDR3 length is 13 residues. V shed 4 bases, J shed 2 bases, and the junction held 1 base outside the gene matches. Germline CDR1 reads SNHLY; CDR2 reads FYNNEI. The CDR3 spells CASSGQGPYEQYF. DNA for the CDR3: TGTGCCAGCAGTGGACAGGGGCCCTACGAGCAGTACTTC.

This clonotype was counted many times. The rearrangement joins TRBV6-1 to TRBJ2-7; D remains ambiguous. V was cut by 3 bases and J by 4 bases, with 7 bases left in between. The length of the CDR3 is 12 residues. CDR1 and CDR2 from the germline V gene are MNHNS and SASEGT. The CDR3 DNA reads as TGTGCCAGCAGTGAGCGACCTTACGAGCAGTACTTC. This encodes CASSERPYEQYF.

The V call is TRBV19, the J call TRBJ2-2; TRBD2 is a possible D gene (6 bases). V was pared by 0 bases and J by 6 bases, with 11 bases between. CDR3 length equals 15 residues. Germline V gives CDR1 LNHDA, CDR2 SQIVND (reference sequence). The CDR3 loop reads CASSIDLGGPGELFF. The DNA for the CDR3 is TGTGCCAGTAGTATAGACCTGGGGGGTCCCGGGGAGCTGTTTTTT.

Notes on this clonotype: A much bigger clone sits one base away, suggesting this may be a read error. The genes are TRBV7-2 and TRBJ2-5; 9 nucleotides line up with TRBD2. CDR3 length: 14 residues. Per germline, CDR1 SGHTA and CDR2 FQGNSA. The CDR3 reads CANSFISGGETQYF. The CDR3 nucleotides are TGTGCCAACAGCTTTATTAGCGGGGGAGAGACCCAGTACTTC.

DNA of the CDR3: TGTGCCAGCAGTGCGGGGACAGAAGAACCCTACGAGCAGTACGTC. It encodes CASSAGTEEPYEQYV. The chain carries TRBV5-6 and TRBJ2-7; D perhaps matches TRBD1 (7 bases). Per the germline V gene, CDR1 is SGHDT and CDR2 is YYEEEE. The CDR3 extends over 15 amino acids. V dropped 5 bases and J dropped 2 bases, with 17 bases sitting between them.

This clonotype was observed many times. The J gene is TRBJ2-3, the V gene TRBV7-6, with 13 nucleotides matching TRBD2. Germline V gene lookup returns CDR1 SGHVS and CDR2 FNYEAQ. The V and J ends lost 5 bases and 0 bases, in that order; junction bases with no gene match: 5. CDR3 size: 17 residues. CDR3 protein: CASSPRTSGGSTDTQYF. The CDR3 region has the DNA TGTGCCAGCAGCCCCAGGACTAGCGGGGGAAGCACAGATACGCAGTATTTT. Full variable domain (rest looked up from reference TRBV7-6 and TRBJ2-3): GAGVSQSPRYKVTKRGQDVALRCDPISGHVSLYWYRQALGQGPEFLTYFNYEAQQDKSGLPNDRFSAERPEGSISTLTIQRTEQRDSAMYRCASSPRTSGGSTDTQYFGPGTRLTVL.

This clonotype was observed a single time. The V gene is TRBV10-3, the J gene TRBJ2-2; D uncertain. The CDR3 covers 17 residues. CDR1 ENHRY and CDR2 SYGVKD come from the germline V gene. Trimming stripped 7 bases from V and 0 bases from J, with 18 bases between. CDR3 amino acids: CAINSRGVEPNTGELFF. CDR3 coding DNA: TGTGCCATCAACAGCCGTGGGGTGGAGCCGAACACCGGGGAGCTGTTTTTT.

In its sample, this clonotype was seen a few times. CDR3 residues: CATSSRQANTGELFF. The CDR3 region has the DNA TGTGCCACCAGTTCCCGACAAGCTAACACCGGGGAGCTGTTTTTT. V and J are TRBV24-1 and TRBJ2-2; D unresolved. V was clipped by 6 bases and J by 2 bases, with 12 bases between them. This CDR3 contains 15 residues. CDR1 is KGHDR and CDR2 is SFDVKD in the germline V gene.

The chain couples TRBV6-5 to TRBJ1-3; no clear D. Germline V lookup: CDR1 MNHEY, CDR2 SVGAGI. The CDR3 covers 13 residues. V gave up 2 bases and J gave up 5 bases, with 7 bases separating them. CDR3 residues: CASSYGPRNTIYF. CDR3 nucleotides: TGTGCCAGCAGTTACGGGCCAAGAAACACCATATATTTT.

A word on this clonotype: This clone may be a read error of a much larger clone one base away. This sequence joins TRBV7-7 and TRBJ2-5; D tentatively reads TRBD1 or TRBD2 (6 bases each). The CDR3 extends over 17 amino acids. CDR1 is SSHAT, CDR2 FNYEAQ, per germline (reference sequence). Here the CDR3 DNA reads TGTGCTAGCGGCTTAGCGAGGGTAGACAGGAGCCAAGAGACCCAGTACTTC. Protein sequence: CASGLARVDRSQETQYF.

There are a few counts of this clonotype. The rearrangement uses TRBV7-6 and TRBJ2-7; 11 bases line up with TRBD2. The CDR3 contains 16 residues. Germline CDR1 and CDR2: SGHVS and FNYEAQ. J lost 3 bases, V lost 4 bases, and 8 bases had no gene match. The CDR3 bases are TGTGCCAGCAGCTCTCATAGCGGGGGGGGCTTCTACGAGCAGTACTTC. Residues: CASSSHSGGGFYEQYF.

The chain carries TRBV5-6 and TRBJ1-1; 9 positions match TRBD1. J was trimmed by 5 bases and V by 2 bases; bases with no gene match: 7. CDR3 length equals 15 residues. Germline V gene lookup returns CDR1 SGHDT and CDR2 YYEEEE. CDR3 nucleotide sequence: TGTGCCAGCAGCTTCGAACAGGGGGCTTGGACTGAAGCTTTCTTT. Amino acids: CASSFEQGAWTEAFF. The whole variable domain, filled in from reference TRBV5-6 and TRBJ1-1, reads DAGVTQSPTHLIKTRGQQVTLRCSPKSGHDTVSWYQQALGQGPQFIFQYYEEEERQRGNFPDRFSGHQFPNYSSELNVNALLLGDSALYLCASSFEQGAWTEAFFGQGTRLTVV.

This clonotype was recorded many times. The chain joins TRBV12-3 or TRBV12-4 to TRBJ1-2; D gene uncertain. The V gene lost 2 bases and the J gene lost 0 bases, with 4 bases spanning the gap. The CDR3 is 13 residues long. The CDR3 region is CASSLPANYGYTF. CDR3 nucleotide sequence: TGTGCCAGCAGTTTACCCGCTAACTATGGCTACACCTTC.

Here the CDR3 reads CASSQDTGETDTQYF. The DNA of the CDR3 is TGCGCCAGCAGCCAAGATACGGGAGAGACAGATACGCAGTATTTT. The rearrangement joins TRBV4-3 to TRBJ2-3; tentative D call: TRBD2 (6 bases). CDR1 and CDR2 (germline): LGHNA, YSLEER. Deletions cut 0 bases from V and 3 bases from J, with 10 bases between. The length of the CDR3 is 15 residues.

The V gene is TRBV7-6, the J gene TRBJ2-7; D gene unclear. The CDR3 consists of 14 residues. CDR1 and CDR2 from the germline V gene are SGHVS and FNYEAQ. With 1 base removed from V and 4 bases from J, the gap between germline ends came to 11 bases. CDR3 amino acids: CASSLELDGYEQYF. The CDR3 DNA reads TGTGCCAGCAGCTTAGAGTTAGATGGTTACGAGCAGTACTTC.

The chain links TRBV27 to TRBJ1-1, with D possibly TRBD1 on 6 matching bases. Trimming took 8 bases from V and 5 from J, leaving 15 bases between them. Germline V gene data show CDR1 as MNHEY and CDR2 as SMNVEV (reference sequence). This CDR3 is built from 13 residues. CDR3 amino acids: CASRRGDLTEAFF. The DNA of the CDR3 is TGTGCCAGCCGGAGGGGGGATTTGACTGAAGCTTTCTTT.

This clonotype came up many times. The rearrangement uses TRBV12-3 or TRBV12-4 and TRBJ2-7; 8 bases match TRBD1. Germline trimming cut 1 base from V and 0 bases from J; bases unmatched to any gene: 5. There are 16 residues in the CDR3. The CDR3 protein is CASSLGGTGISYEQYF. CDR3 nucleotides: TGTGCCAGCAGTTTAGGAGGGACAGGTATCTCCTACGAGCAGTACTTC.

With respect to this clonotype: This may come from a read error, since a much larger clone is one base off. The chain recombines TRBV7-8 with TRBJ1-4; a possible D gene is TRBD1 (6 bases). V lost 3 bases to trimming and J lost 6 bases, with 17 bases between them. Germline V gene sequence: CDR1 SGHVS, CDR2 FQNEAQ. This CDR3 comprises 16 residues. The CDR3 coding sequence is TGTGCCAGCAGCTTCCCACAGGACAGTTTTGATGAAAAACTGTTTTTT. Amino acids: CASSFPQDSFDEKLFF.

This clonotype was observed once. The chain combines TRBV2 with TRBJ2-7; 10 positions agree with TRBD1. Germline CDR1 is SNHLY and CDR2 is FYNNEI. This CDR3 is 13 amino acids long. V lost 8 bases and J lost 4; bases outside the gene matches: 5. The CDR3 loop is CASYRQGAYEQYV. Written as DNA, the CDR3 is TGTGCCAGCTATCGACAGGGGGCGTACGAGCAGTACGTC.

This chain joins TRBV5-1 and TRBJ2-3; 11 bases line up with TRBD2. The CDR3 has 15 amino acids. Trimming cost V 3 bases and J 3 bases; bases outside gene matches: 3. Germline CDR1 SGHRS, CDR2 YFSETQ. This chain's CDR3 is CASSWTSGLTDTQYF. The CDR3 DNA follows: TGCGCCAGCAGCTGGACTAGCGGGTTAACAGATACGCAGTATTTT. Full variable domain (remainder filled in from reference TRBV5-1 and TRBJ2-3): KAGVTQTPRYLIKTRGQQVTLSCSPISGHRSVSWYQQTPGQGLQFLFEYFSETQRNKGNFPGRFSGRQFSNSRSEMNVSTLELGDSALYLCASSWTSGLTDTQYFGPGTRLTVL.

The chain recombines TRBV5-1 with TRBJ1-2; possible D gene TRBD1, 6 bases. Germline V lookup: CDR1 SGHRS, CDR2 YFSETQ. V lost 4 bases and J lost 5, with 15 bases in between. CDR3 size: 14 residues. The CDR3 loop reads CASSLGGTMYGYTF. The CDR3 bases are TGCGCCAGCAGCCTCGGCGGGACAATGTATGGCTACACCTTC.

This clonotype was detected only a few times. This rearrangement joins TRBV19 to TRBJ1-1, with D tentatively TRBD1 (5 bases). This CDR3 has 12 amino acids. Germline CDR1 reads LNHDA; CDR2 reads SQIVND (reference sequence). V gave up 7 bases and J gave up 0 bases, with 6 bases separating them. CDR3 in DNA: TGTGCCAGTATGACAGTGAACACTGAAGCTTTCTTT. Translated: CASMTVNTEAFF.

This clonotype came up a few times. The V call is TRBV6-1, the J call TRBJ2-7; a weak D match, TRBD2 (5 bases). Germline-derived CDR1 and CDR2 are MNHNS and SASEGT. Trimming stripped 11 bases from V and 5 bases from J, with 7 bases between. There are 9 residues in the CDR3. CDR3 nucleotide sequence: TGTGCCGGGAGAAACGAGCAGTACTTC. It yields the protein CAGRNEQYF.

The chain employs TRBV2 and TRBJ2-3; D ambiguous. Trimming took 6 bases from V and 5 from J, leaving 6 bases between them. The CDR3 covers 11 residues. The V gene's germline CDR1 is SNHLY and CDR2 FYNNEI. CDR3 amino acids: CASRTKDTQYF. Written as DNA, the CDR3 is TGTGCCAGCAGAACGAAAGATACGCAGTATTTT.

This chain's CDR3 is CASSVGTGAYEQYF. The CDR3 nucleotides are TGTGCCAGCAGTGTAGGGACAGGGGCCTACGAGCAGTACTTC. The chain links TRBV2 to TRBJ2-7, with 10 bases that match TRBD1. The CDR3 runs 14 residues. The V segment lost 4 bases and the J segment 2 bases; nucleotides outside the gene matches: 2. Germline assignment: CDR1 SNHLY and CDR2 FYNNEI.

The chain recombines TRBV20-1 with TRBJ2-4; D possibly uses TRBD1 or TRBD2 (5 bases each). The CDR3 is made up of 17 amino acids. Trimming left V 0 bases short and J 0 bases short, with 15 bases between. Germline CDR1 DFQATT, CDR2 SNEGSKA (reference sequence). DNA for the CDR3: TGCAGTGCTAGAGATGGGCCGGGGCCAGGAGCCAAAAACATTCAGTACTTC. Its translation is CSARDGPGPGAKNIQYF.

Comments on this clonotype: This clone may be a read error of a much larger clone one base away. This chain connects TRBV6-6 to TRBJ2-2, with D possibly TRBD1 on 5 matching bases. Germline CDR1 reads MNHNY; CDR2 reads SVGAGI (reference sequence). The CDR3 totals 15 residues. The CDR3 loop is CASRYSISGTGELFF. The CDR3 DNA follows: TGTGCCAGCAGGTACTCGATCTCAGGGACCGGGGAGCTGTTTTTT.

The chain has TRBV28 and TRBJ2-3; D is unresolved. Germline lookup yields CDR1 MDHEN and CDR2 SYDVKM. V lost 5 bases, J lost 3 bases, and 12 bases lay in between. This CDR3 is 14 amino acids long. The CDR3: CASSGISRTDTQYF. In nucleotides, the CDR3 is TGTGCCAGCAGTGGAATATCCCGGACAGATACGCAGTATTTT.

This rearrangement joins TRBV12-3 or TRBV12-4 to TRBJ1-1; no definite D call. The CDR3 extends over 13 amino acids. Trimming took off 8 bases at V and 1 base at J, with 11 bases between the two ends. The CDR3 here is CASGRAWNTEAFF. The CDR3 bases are TGTGCCAGCGGGAGGGCTTGGAACACTGAAGCTTTCTTT.

CDR3: CASGLGQGFDNEQFF. CDR3 DNA sequence: TGTGCTAGTGGTTTGGGACAGGGGTTTGACAATGAGCAGTTCTTC. The gene calls are TRBV12-5 and TRBJ2-1; TRBD1 matches 8 bases. Germline CDR1 LGHNT, CDR2 FRNRAP. Trimming cost V 1 base and J 5 bases; bases outside gene matches: 4. The CDR3 runs 15 residues.

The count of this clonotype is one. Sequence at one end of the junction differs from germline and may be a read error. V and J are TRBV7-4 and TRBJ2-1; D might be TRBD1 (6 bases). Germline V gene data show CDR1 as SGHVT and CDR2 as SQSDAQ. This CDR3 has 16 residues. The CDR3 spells CANSPAGANFGNEQFF. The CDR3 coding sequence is TGTGCCAACAGCCCGGCAGGGGCGAATTTCGGGAATGAGCAGTTCTTC.